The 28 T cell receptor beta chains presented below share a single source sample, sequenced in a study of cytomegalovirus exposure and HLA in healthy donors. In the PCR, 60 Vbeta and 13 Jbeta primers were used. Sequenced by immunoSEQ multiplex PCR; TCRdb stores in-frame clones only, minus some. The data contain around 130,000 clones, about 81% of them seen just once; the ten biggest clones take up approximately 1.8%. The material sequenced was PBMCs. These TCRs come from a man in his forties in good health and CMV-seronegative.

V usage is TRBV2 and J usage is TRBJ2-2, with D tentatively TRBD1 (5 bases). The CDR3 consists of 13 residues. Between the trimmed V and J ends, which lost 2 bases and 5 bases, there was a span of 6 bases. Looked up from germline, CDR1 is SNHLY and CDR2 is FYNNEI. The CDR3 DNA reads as TGTGCCAGCAGTGAAAGGGGTACCGGGGAGCTGTTTTTT. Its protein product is CASSERGTGELFF.

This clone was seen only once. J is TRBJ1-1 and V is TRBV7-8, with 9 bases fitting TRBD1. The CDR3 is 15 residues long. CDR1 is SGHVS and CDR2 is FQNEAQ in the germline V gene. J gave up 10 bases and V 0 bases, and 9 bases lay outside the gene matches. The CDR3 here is CASSLAGTGNLRAFF. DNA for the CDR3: TGTGCCAGCAGCTTAGCCGGGACAGGGAATTTGAGAGCTTTCTTT.

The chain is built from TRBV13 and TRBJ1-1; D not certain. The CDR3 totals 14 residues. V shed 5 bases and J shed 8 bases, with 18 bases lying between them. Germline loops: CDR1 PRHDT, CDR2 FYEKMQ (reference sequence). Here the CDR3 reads CASSPPLPGSEAFF. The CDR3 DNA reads TGTGCCAGCAGCCCACCACTCCCAGGTTCGGAAGCTTTCTTT. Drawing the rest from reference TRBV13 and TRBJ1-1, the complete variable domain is AAGVIQSPRHLIKEKRETATLKCYPIPRHDTVYWYQQGPGQDPQFLISFYEKMQSDKGSIPDRFSAQQFSDYHSELNMSSLELGDSALYFCASSPPLPGSEAFFGQGTRLTVV.

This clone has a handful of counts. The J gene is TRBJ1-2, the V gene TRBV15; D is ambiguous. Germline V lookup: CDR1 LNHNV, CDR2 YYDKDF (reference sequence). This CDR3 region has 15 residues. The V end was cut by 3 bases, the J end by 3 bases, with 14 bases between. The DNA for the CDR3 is TGTGCCACCAGCAGGGCCCGGGGAAGGGACTATGGCTACACCTTC. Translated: CATSRARGRDYGYTF.

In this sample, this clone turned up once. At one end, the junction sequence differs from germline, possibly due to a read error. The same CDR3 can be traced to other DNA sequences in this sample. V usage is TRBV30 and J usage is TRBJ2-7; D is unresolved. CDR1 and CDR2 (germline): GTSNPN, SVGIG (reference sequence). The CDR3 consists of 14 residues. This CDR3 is CAWVFGSGVYEQYF. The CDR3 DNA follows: TGTGCCTGGGTTTTTGGCTCTGGAGTCTACGAACAGTACTTC.

The CDR3 protein is CASSQVPGQGTYEQYF. CDR3 DNA: TGTGCCAGCAGCCAAGTACCGGGACAGGGAACCTACGAGCAGTACTTC. The chain employs TRBV14 and TRBJ2-7; 9 bases match TRBD1. The CDR3 has 16 residues. J lost 2 bases, V lost 1 base, and 6 bases had no gene match. Germline V gene sequence: CDR1 SGHDN, CDR2 FVKESK.

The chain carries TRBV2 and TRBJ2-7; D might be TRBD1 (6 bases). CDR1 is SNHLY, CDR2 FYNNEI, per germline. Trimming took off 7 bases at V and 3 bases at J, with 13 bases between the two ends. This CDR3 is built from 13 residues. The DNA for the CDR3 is TGTGCCAGCAACCGGGACACACACTACGAGCAGTACTTC. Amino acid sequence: CASNRDTHYEQYF.

The CDR3 nucleotides read TGTGCCAGCAGCGTAGAACTAGCATCCAATGAGCAGTTCTTC. The encoded protein is CASSVELASNEQFF. The V gene is TRBV9, the J gene TRBJ2-1; TRBD2 might be the D (6 bases). Germline lookup yields CDR1 SGDLS and CDR2 YYNGEE. The CDR3 sequence is 14 residues long. V dropped 0 bases and J dropped 6 bases, with 10 bases sitting between them. The whole variable domain, remainder taken from reference TRBV9 and TRBJ2-1, is DSGVTQTPKHLITATGQRVTLRCSPRSGDLSVYWYQQSLDQGLQFLIQYYNGEERAKGNILERFSAQQFPDLHSELNLSSLELGDSALYFCASSVELASNEQFFGPGTRLTVL.

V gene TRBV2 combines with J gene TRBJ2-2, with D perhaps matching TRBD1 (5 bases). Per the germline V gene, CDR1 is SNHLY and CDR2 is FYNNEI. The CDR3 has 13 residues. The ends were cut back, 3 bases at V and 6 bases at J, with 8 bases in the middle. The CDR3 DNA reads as TGTGCCAGCAGTGACAGGGTACCCGGGGAGCTGTTTTTT. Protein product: CASSDRVPGELFF.

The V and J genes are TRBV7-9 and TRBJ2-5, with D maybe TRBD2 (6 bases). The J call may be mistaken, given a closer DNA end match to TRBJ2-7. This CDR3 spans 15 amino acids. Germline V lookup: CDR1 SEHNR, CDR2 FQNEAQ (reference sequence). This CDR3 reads CASSQNSGTSSEQYF. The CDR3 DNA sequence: TGTGCCAGCAGCCAAAACTCCGGGACTTCCAGCGAGCAGTACTTC.

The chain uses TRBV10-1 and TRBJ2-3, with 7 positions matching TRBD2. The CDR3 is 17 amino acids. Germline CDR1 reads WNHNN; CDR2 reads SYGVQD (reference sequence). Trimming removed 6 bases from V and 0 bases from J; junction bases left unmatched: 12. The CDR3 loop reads CASRQTGPSGSTDTQYF. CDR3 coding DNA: TGCGCCAGCAGACAAACGGGGCCTAGCGGCAGCACAGATACGCAGTATTTT.

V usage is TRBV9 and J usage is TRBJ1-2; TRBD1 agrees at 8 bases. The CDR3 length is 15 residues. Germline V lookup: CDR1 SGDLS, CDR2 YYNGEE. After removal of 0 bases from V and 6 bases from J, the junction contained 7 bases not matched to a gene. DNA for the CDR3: TGTGCCAGCAGCGTAGCTACGGAGGACAGGGATGGCTACACCTTC. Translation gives CASSVATEDRDGYTF.

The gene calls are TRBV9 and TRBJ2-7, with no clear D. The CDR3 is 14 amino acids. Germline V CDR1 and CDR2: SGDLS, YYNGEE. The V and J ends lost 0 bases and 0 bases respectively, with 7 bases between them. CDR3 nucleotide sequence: TGTGCCAGCAGCGTAGGGAGTTCCTCCTACGAGCAGTACTTC. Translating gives CASSVGSSSYEQYF.

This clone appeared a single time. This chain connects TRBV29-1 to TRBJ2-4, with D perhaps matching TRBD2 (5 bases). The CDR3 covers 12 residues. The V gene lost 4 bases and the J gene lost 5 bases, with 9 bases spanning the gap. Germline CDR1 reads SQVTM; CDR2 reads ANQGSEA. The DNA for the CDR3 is TGCAGCGTTGGAGGGAACGAAAACATTCAGTACTTC. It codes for CSVGGNENIQYF.

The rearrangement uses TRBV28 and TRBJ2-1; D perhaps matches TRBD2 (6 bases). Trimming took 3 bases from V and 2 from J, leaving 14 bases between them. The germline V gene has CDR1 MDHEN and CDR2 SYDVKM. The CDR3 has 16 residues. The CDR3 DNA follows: TGTGCCAGCAGTTTTGGTGGGGGAGGACCCTACAATGAGCAGTTCTTC. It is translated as CASSFGGGGPYNEQFF.

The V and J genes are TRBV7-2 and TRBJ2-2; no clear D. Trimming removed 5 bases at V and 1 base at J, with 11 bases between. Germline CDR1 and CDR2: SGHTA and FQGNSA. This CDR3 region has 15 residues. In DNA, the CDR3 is TGTGCCAGCAGCCTCGTGAGGAAGAACACCGGGGAGCTGTTTTTT. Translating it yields CASSLVRKNTGELFF.

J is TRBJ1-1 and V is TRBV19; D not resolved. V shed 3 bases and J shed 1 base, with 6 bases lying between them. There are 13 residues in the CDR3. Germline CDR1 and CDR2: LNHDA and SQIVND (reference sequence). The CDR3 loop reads CASSMEGNTEAFF. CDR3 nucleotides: TGTGCCAGTAGTATGGAGGGGAACACTGAAGCTTTCTTT.

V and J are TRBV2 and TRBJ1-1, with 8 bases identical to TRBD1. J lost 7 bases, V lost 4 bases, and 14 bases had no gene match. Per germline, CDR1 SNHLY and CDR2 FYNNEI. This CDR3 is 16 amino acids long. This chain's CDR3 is CASSANPGQATDEAFF. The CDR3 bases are TGTGCCAGCAGTGCAAACCCGGGACAGGCGACCGATGAAGCTTTCTTT.

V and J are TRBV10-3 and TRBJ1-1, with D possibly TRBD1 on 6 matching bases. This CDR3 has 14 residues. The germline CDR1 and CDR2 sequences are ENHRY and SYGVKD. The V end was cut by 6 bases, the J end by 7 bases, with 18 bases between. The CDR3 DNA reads TGTGCCATCAGCACCGGGACAAGCGCGATTGAAGCTTTCTTT. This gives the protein CAISTGTSAIEAFF.

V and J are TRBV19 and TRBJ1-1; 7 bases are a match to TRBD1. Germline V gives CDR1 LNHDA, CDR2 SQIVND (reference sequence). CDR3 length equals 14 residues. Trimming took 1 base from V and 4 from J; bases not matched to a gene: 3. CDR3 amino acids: CASSIAPGGTEAFF. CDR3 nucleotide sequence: TGTGCCAGTAGTATAGCACCAGGGGGCACTGAAGCTTTCTTT.

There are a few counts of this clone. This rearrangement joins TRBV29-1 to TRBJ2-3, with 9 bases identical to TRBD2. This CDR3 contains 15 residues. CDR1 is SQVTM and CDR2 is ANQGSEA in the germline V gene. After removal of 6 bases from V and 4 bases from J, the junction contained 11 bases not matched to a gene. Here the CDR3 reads CSVIAGDGLADTQYF. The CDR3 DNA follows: TGCAGCGTCATAGCGGGGGATGGGTTGGCAGATACGCAGTATTTT.

The CDR3 loop reads CASSKTGTGVDGYTF. The CDR3 region has the DNA TGTGCCAGCAGCAAAACCGGGACAGGGGTCGATGGCTACACCTTC. The chain combines TRBV7-6 with TRBJ1-2; TRBD1 aligns across 10 bases. This CDR3 is 15 amino acids long. From germline, CDR1 is SGHVS and CDR2 FNYEAQ. The J segment lost 6 bases and the V segment lost 5 bases, leaving 9 bases of the junction unmatched.

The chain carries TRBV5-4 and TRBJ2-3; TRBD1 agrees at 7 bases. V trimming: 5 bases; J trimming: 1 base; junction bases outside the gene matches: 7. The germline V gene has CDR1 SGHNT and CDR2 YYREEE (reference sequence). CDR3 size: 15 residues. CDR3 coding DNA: TGTGCCAGCAGGCGACAGGGTGGGGGCACAGATACGCAGTATTTT. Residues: CASRRQGGGTDTQYF.

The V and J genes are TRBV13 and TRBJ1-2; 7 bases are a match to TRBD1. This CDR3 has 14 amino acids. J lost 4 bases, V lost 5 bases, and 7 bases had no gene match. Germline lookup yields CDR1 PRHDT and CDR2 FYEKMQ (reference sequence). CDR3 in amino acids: CASSRTGRTYGYTF. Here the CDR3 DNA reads TGTGCCAGCAGCAGGACAGGAAGGACCTATGGCTACACCTTC.

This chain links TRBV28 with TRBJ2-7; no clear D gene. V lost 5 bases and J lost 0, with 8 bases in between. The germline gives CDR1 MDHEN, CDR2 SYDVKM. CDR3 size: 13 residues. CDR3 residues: CASSLSISYEQYF. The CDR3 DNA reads TGTGCCAGCAGTCTCAGTATCTCCTACGAGCAGTACTTC. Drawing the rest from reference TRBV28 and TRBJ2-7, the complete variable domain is DVKVTQSSRYLVKRTGEKVFLECVQDMDHENMFWYRQDPGLGLRLIYFSYDVKMKEKGDIPEGYSVSREKKERFSLILESASTNQTSMYLCASSLSISYEQYFGPGTRLTVT.

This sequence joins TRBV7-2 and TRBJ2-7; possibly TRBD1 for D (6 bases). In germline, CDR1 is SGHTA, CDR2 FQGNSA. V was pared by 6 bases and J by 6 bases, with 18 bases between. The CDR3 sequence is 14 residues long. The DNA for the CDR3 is TGTGCCAGCAGTCCCCGCAGGGGCCCCCTCGAGCAGTACTTC. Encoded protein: CASSPRRGPLEQYF.

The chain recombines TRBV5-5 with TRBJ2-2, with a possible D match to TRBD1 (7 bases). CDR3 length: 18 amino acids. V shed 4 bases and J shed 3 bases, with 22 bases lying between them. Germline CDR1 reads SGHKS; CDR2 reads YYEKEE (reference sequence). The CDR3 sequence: CASSQGVGSGVYTGELFF. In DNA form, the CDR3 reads TGTGCCAGCAGCCAGGGGGTCGGTAGCGGAGTTTACACCGGGGAGCTGTTTTTT.

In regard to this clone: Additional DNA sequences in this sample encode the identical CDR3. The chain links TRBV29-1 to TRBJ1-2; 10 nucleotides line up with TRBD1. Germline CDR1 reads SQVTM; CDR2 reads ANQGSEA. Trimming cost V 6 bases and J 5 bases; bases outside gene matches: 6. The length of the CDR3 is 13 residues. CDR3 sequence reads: CSVGTGVSYGYTF. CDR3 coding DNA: TGCAGCGTCGGGACAGGGGTGTCTTATGGCTACACCTTC.